A selection of T cell receptor beta chains follows, all from one sample in a study of blood T cell repertoires in COVID-19. Method: immunoSEQ multiplex PCR; TCRdb's copy keeps in-frame clones and lacks some. The data show some 150,000 clones, with 84% seen just once and around 40% held by the top ten. The sequencing input was peripheral blood. These receptors originate from a human donor in a cohort sampled during active COVID-19. Each CDR3 is given with its conserved first and last residue. The D gene is left open where the match is weak. Clone size appears in some rows only: once, few, many, or a class for an expanded clone.

V	size	D	J	CDR3	DNA
TRBV15	.	TRBD2	TRBJ2-1	CATSSAGGGYNEQFF	TGTGCCACCAGCAGCGCCGGCGGGGGGTACAATGAGCAGTTCTTC
TRBV24-1	few	.	TRBJ1-5	CATSSAGSYQPQHF	TGTGCCACCAGTTCGGCAGGGTCTTATCAGCCCCAGCATTTT
TRBV7-9	.	.	TRBJ1-5	CASSLGDSRNQPQHF	TGTGCCAGCAGCTTAGGAGACAGCAGAAATCAGCCCCAGCATTTT
TRBV3-1/TRBV3-2	.	TRBD2	TRBJ2-5	CASSQRLAGSQETQYF	TGTGCCAGCAGCCAACGACTAGCGGGATCTCAAGAGACCCAGTACTTC
TRBV11-3	.	TRBD2	TRBJ2-3	CASSLAGGPGDTQYF	TGTGCCAGCAGCTTAGCGGGGGGGCCAGGAGATACGCAGTATTTT
TRBV12-5	.	.	TRBJ2-7	CASDAGSSYEQYF	TGTGCTAGTGACGCAGGGTCCTCCTACGAGCAGTACTTC
TRBV5-6	.	.	TRBJ2-7	CASSPDIRSYEQYF	TGTGCCAGCAGTCCTGACATCCGATCCTACGAGCAGTACTTC
TRBV11-3	.	TRBD1	TRBJ2-5	CASSLGRTGVGETQYF	TGTGCCAGCAGCTTAGGCCGGACAGGGGTCGGGGAGACCCAGTACTTC
TRBV19	.	.	TRBJ1-2	CASSIVKGPNYGYTF	TGTGCCAGTAGTATAGTGAAGGGGCCCAACTATGGCTACACCTTC
TRBV11-3	.	TRBD2	TRBJ2-3	CASSLPRRGSTNTQYF	TGTGCCAGCAGCCTTCCTAGGCGGGGGAGCACGAATACGCAGTATTTT
TRBV11-2	.	.	TRBJ2-3	CATEGNTDTQYF	TGTGCCACCGAGGGAAACACAGATACGCAGTATTTT
TRBV4-3	.	TRBD2	TRBJ2-3	CASSPRPRRGGTDTQYF	TGCGCCAGCAGCCCCCGGCCCAGGCGGGGGGGTACAGATACGCAGTATTTT
TRBV27	.	TRBD2	TRBJ2-4	CASSLAGENIQYF	TGTGCCAGCAGTTTGGCGGGGGAAAACATTCAGTACTTC
TRBV19	once	.	TRBJ1-1	CASSIPYRAFF	TGTGCCAGTAGTATTCCCTATCGAGCTTTCTTT
TRBV2	.	.	TRBJ1-2	CASRVGGDGYTF	TGTGCCAGCAGGGTAGGGGGGGACGGCTACACCTTC
TRBV6-2/TRBV6-3	.	.	TRBJ2-7	CASSLLGGSYEQYF	TGTGCCAGCAGTTTGCTAGGGGGCTCCTACGAGCAGTACTTC
TRBV20-1	.	.	TRBJ2-7	CSASSGGEQYF	TGCAGTGCTAGCTCTGGAGGGGAGCAGTACTTC
TRBV7-3	.	TRBD1	TRBJ2-2	CASSRTGNTGELFF	TGTGCCAGCAGCCGGACAGGGAACACCGGGGAGCTGTTTTTT
TRBV3-1/TRBV3-2	.	.	TRBJ1-1	CASPRDFLAEAFF	TGTGCCTCCCCAAGGGACTTTTTGGCTGAAGCTTTCTTT
TRBV6-2/TRBV6-3	.	.	TRBJ1-2	CASSYSPYYGYTF	TGTGCCAGCAGTTACTCCCCCTACTATGGCTACACCTTC
TRBV28	.	TRBD1	TRBJ1-1	CASSYPPTGVTEAFF	TGTGCCAGCTCCTACCCTCCAACAGGGGTCACTGAAGCTTTCTTT
TRBV5-6	.	.	TRBJ1-2	CASSLVAGGYGYTF	TGTGCCAGCAGCTTGGTAGCCGGGGGGTATGGCTACACCTTC
TRBV5-1	.	.	TRBJ2-4	CASSLAAGIENIQYF	TGCGCCAGCAGCTTGGCCGCAGGGATTGAAAACATTCAGTACTTC
TRBV4-2	few	TRBD1	TRBJ2-5	CASSPTGDQETQYF	TGTGCCAGCAGCCCCACAGGGGACCAAGAGACCCAGTACTTC
TRBV6-5	.	TRBD1	TRBJ1-4	CASRRTGGTNEKLFF	TGTGCCAGCAGACGGACAGGGGGAACTAATGAAAAACTGTTTTTT
TRBV7-9	.	.	TRBJ1-2	CASSSAGDAMGYTF	TGTGCCAGCAGCTCGGCAGGGGATGCCATGGGCTACACCTTC
TRBV3-1/TRBV3-2	.	.	TRBJ2-7	CASSQYRASEQYF	TGTGCCAGCAGCCAGTACAGGGCCAGCGAGCAGTACTTC
TRBV11-2	.	.	TRBJ1-4	CASSAQSGLRNEKLFF	TGTGCCAGCAGCGCCCAATCGGGACTGAGGAATGAAAAACTGTTTTTT
TRBV7-2	.	TRBD2	TRBJ2-7	CASSPGGSYEQYF	TGTGCCAGCAGCCCCGGGGGGTCCTACGAGCAGTACTTC
TRBV28	.	.	TRBJ2-1	CASSPTPGSSYNEQFF	TGTGCCAGCAGCCCTACTCCGGGTAGCTCCTACAATGAGCAGTTCTTC
TRBV6-1	.	TRBD2	TRBJ2-1	CASSEWGRGAYNEQFF	TGTGCCAGCAGTGAATGGGGGCGGGGGGCCTACAATGAGCAGTTCTTC
TRBV3-1/TRBV3-2	.	.	TRBJ2-3	CASSSNPGDTQYF	TGTGCCAGCAGCTCCAACCCCGGGGATACGCAGTATTTT
TRBV5-1	.	.	TRBJ1-6	CASSSIAGNNSPLHF	TGCGCCAGCAGCTCCATCGCAGGGAATAATTCACCCCTCCACTTT
TRBV28	.	.	TRBJ1-3	CASSQRISGNTIYF	TGTGCCAGCAGTCAGCGGATCTCTGGAAACACCATATATTTT
TRBV9	.	.	TRBJ2-1	CASSVAARSRNEQFF	TGTGCCAGCAGCGTAGCGGCTAGAAGTCGGAATGAGCAGTTCTTC
TRBV4-1	few	TRBD2	TRBJ2-2	CASSQDPGGGELFF	TGCGCCAGCAGCCAAGATCCGGGGGGCGGGGAGCTGTTTTTT
TRBV29-1	.	.	TRBJ2-6	CSDCGTDPSGANVLTF	TGCAGCGACTGCGGGACGGATCCGTCTGGGGCCAACGTCCTGACTTTC
TRBV10-3	.	.	TRBJ2-2	CAIREDKNTGELFF	TGTGCCATCAGGGAGGACAAGAACACCGGGGAGCTGTTTTTT
TRBV28	.	.	TRBJ2-5	CASSPPVAPFGETQYF	TGTGCCAGCAGTCCCCCGGTAGCCCCGTTTGGAGAGACCCAGTACTTC
TRBV4-1	.	.	TRBJ1-1	CASSQPPGGEGYTEAFF	TGCGCCAGCAGCCAACCCCCGGGCGGGGAGGGCTACACTGAAGCTTTCTTT
TRBV6-5	.	TRBD1	TRBJ2-5	CASRGQQETQYF	TGTGCCAGCAGGGGACAGCAAGAGACCCAGTACTTC
TRBV5-1	.	.	TRBJ2-1	CASSLGGAGAALKRFF	TGCGCCAGCAGCTTGGGAGGGGCGGGGGCCGCCCTAAAACGGTTCTTC
TRBV3-1/TRBV3-2	.	TRBD2	TRBJ2-1	CASSQDEKRGKNEQFF	TGTGCCAGCAGCCAAGACGAGAAGCGGGGGAAAAATGAGCAGTTCTTC
TRBV2	.	.	TRBJ2-7	CASGSRDYEQYF	TGTGCCAGCGGTAGCAGGGATTACGAGCAGTACTTC
TRBV6-1	.	.	TRBJ1-2	CASSEVGRGYTF	TGTGCCAGCAGTGAAGTCGGCAGGGGCTACACCTTC
TRBV27	few	.	TRBJ1-1	CASSLSGTANTEAFF	TGTGCCAGCAGTTTATCCGGGACTGCGAACACTGAAGCTTTCTTT
TRBV6-5	.	.	TRBJ2-1	CASTEGSYNEQFF	TGTGCCAGCACGGAGGGTTCCTACAATGAGCAGTTCTTC
TRBV30	.	.	TRBJ1-5	CAWSEVDSNQPQHF	TGTGCCTGGAGTGAAGTAGATAGCAATCAGCCCCAGCATTTT
TRBV30	.	.	TRBJ1-2	CAWSRQDNYYGYTF	TGTGCCTGGAGTAGACAGGACAACTACTATGGCTACACCTTC
TRBV5-8	.	TRBD2	TRBJ2-1	CASRRLAGRNEQFF	TGTGCCAGCAGAAGGCTAGCGGGGCGAAATGAGCAGTTCTTC
TRBV2	.	.	TRBJ1-2	CASSSLSSWGYTF	TGTGCCAGCAGTTCCCTGTCCAGTTGGGGCTACACCTTC
TRBV5-1	.	.	TRBJ1-1	CASSRTGHGTEAFF	TGCGCCAGCAGCCGGACGGGACACGGGACTGAAGCTTTCTTT
TRBV6-6	once	.	TRBJ1-2	CASSKDGDYGYTF	TGTGCCAGCAGTAAAGACGGGGACTATGGCTACACCTTC
TRBV4-1	.	TRBD1	TRBJ1-2	CASSQAPTGNYGYTF	TGCGCCAGCAGCCAAGCTCCGACAGGGAACTATGGCTACACCTTC
TRBV5-1	.	.	TRBJ2-5	CASSLTAGRLRVETQYF	TGCGCCAGCAGCTTGACGGCAGGGAGGTTGAGAGTAGAGACCCAGTACTTC
TRBV18	once	.	TRBJ1-2	CASSPPAEGNGYTF	TGTGCCAGCTCACCACCGGCGGAGGGGAATGGCTACACCTTC
TRBV3-1/TRBV3-2	.	TRBD2	TRBJ2-3	CASSRGTSGGAGTQYF	TGTGCCAGCAGCCGCGGGACTAGCGGGGGGGCGGGTACGCAGTATTTT